A single T cell receptor (beta chain) is shown here with its context. Antigen: not known. The V and J ends lost 5 bases and 2 bases, in that order; junction bases with no gene match: 7. The CDR3 consists of 16 residues. Germline V gene data show CDR1 as MDHEN and CDR2 as SYDVKM. TCRdb's copy holds only in-frame clones and misses some; the assay was immunoSEQ multiplex PCR. Here the sample spans 55,000 to 70,000 clones, more than 70% being singletons. The data were taken from a study of early stage breast cancer tumors. Study-level information: Of some 17 invasive breast tumors, about a dozen were hormone receptor-positive, HER2-negative. The ER+/PR+/HER2- tumors included seven or eight ductal and a few lobular carcinomas. Each sample averaged roughly 10-fold read coverage.

General study results and limits: Tumors had roughly 2.5-fold higher T cell density and higher clonality than adjacent normal breast tissue.

This sequence was found in a person between 35 and 49 years old with breast cancer. The sample consisted of blood. The rearrangement links TRBV28 to TRBJ2-3; 10 bases are shared with TRBD2. CDR3 region: CASSPGLAEITDTQYF. The CDR3 DNA is TGTGCCAGCAGTCCCGGACTAGCGGAGATCACAGATACGCAGTATTTT.